Below are 8 T cell receptor beta chains sequenced from a single sample in a study of cytomegalovirus exposure and HLA in healthy donors. The PCR used 60 Vbeta and 13 Jbeta primers. The method was immunoSEQ multiplex PCR; TCRdb's version includes in-frame clones alone and lacks a portion of them. The repertoire holds about 140,000 clones, with about 70% as singletons. Sample: PBMCs. These receptors came from a male donor in good health and CMV-seronegative.

The sample holds a few counts of this clone. The chain recombines TRBV19 with TRBJ1-2, with TRBD1 identical over 8 bases. J lost 8 bases, V lost 7 bases, and 18 bases had no gene match. This CDR3 spans 16 amino acids. Germline lookup yields CDR1 LNHDA and CDR2 SQIVND (reference sequence). The CDR3 DNA follows: TGTGCCAGTACGGAAATGCCAGGGGGCAGGATCCGCGGCTACACCTTC. It codes for CASTEMPGGRIRGYTF.

This chain links TRBV19 with TRBJ2-3; 9 bases are shared with TRBD2. This CDR3 is 15 amino acids long. J was trimmed by 1 base and V by 6 bases; bases with no gene match: 5. Germline values: CDR1 LNHDA, CDR2 SQIVND (reference sequence). DNA of the CDR3: TGTGCCAGTAGGGGGGTAGCGGGAGGCACAGATACGCAGTATTTT. Its protein product is CASRGVAGGTDTQYF.

V usage is TRBV5-1 and J usage is TRBJ1-1; TRBD1 matches at 7 bases. The CDR3 has 18 residues. The V and J ends lost 4 bases and 2 bases, in that order; junction bases with no gene match: 17. Germline CDR1 and CDR2: SGHRS and YFSETQ. Here the CDR3 DNA reads TGCGCCAGCAGCGACGGGACAGACACCCTAAAACACAACACTGAAGCTTTCTTT. This gives the protein CASSDGTDTLKHNTEAFF.

Note on this clone: Other DNA sequences in this sample translate to the same CDR3. This rearrangement joins TRBV7-9 to TRBJ2-5, with D perhaps TRBD2 (6 bases). With 4 bases removed from V and 4 bases from J, the gap between germline ends came to 16 bases. The germline CDR1 and CDR2 sequences are SEHNR and FQNEAQ (reference sequence). The CDR3 contains 15 residues. The DNA for the CDR3 is TGTGCCAGCAGCTCCGGTATGGGACTCGGAGAGACCCAGTACTTC. As protein: CASSSGMGLGETQYF.

This clone came up once. The chain joins TRBV28 to TRBJ1-5; D is unclear. Germline loops: CDR1 MDHEN, CDR2 SYDVKM. Trimming left V 4 bases short and J 2 bases short, with 18 bases between. The CDR3 contains 17 residues. CDR3 DNA sequence: TGTGCCAGCAGTTCTACGCCCCTCCGGCAGGGCAATCAGCCCCAGCATTTT. Translation gives CASSSTPLRQGNQPQHF.

The V and J genes are TRBV28 and TRBJ1-6; 11 bases are a match to TRBD1. V was pared by 6 bases and J by 10 bases, with 14 bases of the junction left unmatched. CDR1 and CDR2 (germline): MDHEN, SYDVKM. The CDR3 is made up of 17 amino acids. The CDR3 nucleotides are TGTGCCAGCAGGGCCGGGACAGGGGGGTATTCTGGCTCACCCCTCCACTTT. This gives the protein CASRAGTGGYSGSPLHF.

The chain recombines TRBV6-1 with TRBJ2-5, with D maybe TRBD2 (5 bases). The CDR3 consists of 12 residues. Germline V gives CDR1 MNHNS, CDR2 SASEGT. V was trimmed by 5 bases and J by 5 bases, leaving 9 bases between them. The CDR3 loop reads CASSRAGETQYF. CDR3 sequence (DNA): TGTGCCAGCAGTAGGGCGGGTGAGACCCAGTACTTC.

The genes are TRBV19 and TRBJ2-2; possible D gene TRBD1, 6 bases. Per germline, CDR1 LNHDA and CDR2 SQIVND (reference sequence). The CDR3 length is 14 residues. V dropped 7 bases and J dropped 3 bases, with 12 bases sitting between them. CDR3 amino acids: CASKSQGDTGELFF. In DNA form, the CDR3 reads TGTGCCAGTAAATCACAGGGAGACACCGGGGAGCTGTTTTTT.